The 2 T cell receptor beta chains given below trace back to one sample, sequenced in a study of blood T cell repertoires in COVID-19. Only in-frame clones appear in the TCRdb table, and some are missing; sequencing was by immunoSEQ multiplex PCR. The table has 180,000 or so clones, around 80% seen once; the top ten hold approximately 6.9%. Sample: peripheral blood. These receptors were collected from a human donor with acute or convalescent COVID-19. The donor label of this sample is uncertain.

The rearrangement joins TRBV2 to TRBJ2-2; D possibly corresponds to TRBD2 (6 bases). The germline V gene has CDR1 SNHLY and CDR2 FYNNEI. The CDR3 is 14 residues long. With 10 bases removed from V and 2 bases from J, the gap between germline ends came to 14 bases. The CDR3 loop is CATKNGLNTGELFF. As DNA, the CDR3 is TGTGCCACTAAGAATGGACTAAACACCGGGGAGCTGTTTTTT.

The chain joins TRBV6-2 or TRBV6-3 to TRBJ2-2, with 7 bases lining up with TRBD2. The CDR3 sequence is 21 residues long. After removal of 2 bases from V and 3 bases from J, the junction contained 21 bases not matched to a gene. Germline loops: CDR1 MNHEY, CDR2 SVGEGT. CDR3 amino acids: CASSYILTRRQAGLYTGELFF. CDR3 coding DNA: TGTGCCAGCAGTTACATCCTGACCCGGCGACAAGCGGGGTTATACACCGGGGAGCTGTTTTTT.